One and the same sample provided the 22 T cell receptor beta chains below, sequenced in a study of shared clonotypes between healthy human individuals. TCRdb's table, derived via immunoSEQ multiplex PCR, lists solely in-frame clones and lacks some. The sample holds under 150,000 clones, about 70% seen once. Specimen: memory CD8+ T cells sorted from blood. Subset described: CD45RO+ cells pooled with CCR7-negative TemRA cells. The receptors were gathered from a woman aged 25 to 39 in good health.

The chain uses TRBV27 and TRBJ2-7, with 7 bases matching TRBD1. CDR1 is MNHEY and CDR2 is SMNVEV in the germline V gene (reference sequence). V was clipped by 5 bases and J by 2 bases; unmatched bases: 0. The CDR3 covers 12 residues. The CDR3 reads CASSTGAYEQYF. In DNA form, the CDR3 reads TGTGCCAGCAGTACAGGGGCCTACGAGCAGTACTTC.

The DNA of the CDR3 is TGTGCCAGCAGTGAGATTAGCGGGGACACCGGGGAGCTGTTTTTT. It specifies CASSEISGDTGELFF. The chain employs TRBV6-1 and TRBJ2-2, with 8 positions matching TRBD2. The CDR3 extends over 15 amino acids. Trimming cost V 3 bases and J 3 bases; bases outside gene matches: 3. Germline CDR1 is MNHNS and CDR2 is SASEGT.

The V gene is TRBV7-2, the J gene TRBJ1-4; 7 bases are shared with TRBD1. The J segment lost 7 bases and the V segment lost 0 bases, leaving 5 bases of the junction unmatched. Germline-derived CDR1 and CDR2 are SGHTA and FQGNSA. This CDR3 is built from 15 residues. CDR3 protein: CASSLATGLGEKLFF. CDR3 DNA: TGTGCCAGCAGCTTAGCGACAGGGTTGGGTGAAAAACTGTTTTTT.

By frequency in the sample, this clone is medium-sized. V usage is TRBV6-1 and J usage is TRBJ2-5; 8 nucleotides align to TRBD2. Germline trimming cut 3 bases from V and 2 bases from J; bases unmatched to any gene: 8. The germline gives CDR1 MNHNS, CDR2 SASEGT. The CDR3 is 16 amino acids. CDR3 DNA sequence: TGTGCCAGCAGTGAGGCCAGCGGGAGCGGTCAAGAGACCCAGTACTTC. Amino acids: CASSEASGSGQETQYF.

The chain is built from TRBV18 and TRBJ1-1; D remains unclear. The CDR3 runs 13 residues. Germline V gene lookup returns CDR1 KGHSH and CDR2 LQKENI. V shed 0 bases and J shed 9 bases, with 11 bases lying between them. The CDR3 DNA follows: TGTGCCAGCTCACCACCGGGTCCAGCACAAGCTTTCTTT. Translated: CASSPPGPAQAFF.

This sequence joins TRBV7-2 and TRBJ1-3, with 7 bases aligning to TRBD1. The CDR3 contains 14 residues. CDR1 is SGHTA and CDR2 is FQGNSA in the germline V gene. Losses at the gene ends were 5 bases for V and 2 bases for J; bases not matched to a gene: 3. CDR3 amino acids: CASSPQGAGNTIYF. CDR3 DNA sequence: TGTGCCAGCAGCCCCCAGGGGGCTGGAAACACCATATATTTT.

About this clone: Other nucleotide sequences in the sample specify the same CDR3. The genes are TRBV5-1 and TRBJ2-7; D gene uncertain. Looked up from germline, CDR1 is SGHRS and CDR2 is YFSETQ. The CDR3 is made up of 14 amino acids. The V end lost 0 bases, the J end lost 2 bases, and 9 bases lay between the germline ends. Written as DNA, the CDR3 is TGCGCCAGCAGCTTGGTGGTATCCCCCTACGAGCAGTACTTC. Its protein is CASSLVVSPYEQYF.

This clone has a handful of counts. This chain uses TRBV6-1 with TRBJ2-6; D is possibly TRBD1 (6 bases). Germline lookup yields CDR1 MNHNS and CDR2 SASEGT. V gave up 4 bases and J gave up 0 bases, with 16 bases separating them. The CDR3 spans 18 residues. CDR3 in DNA: TGTGCCAGCAGTGCGATGGGACAAGGCTTCTCTGGGGCCAACGTCCTGACTTTC. It codes for CASSAMGQGFSGANVLTF.

The CDR3 sequence: CASSQDSIRPDGYTF. The CDR3 DNA reads as TGCGCCAGCAGCCAAGACTCAATTCGGCCTGATGGCTACACCTTC. The V and J genes are TRBV4-1 and TRBJ1-2; D uncertain. The CDR3 loop spans 15 amino acids. The V gene's germline CDR1 is MGHRA and CDR2 YSYEKL. Trimming stripped 0 bases from V and 6 bases from J, with 14 bases between.

The chain employs TRBV5-6 and TRBJ2-1; no clear D. The CDR3 spans 15 residues. V was shortened by 2 bases and J by 1 base, with 10 bases between the two germline ends. Germline CDR1 reads SGHDT; CDR2 reads YYEEEE. As DNA, the CDR3 is TGTGCCAGCAGCTTTAACATGGGTTCCTACAATGAGCAGTTCTTC. It translates to CASSFNMGSYNEQFF.

This clone was counted once. The chain's CDR3 is CASATTGGPMETQYF. The CDR3 nucleotides are TGTGCCAGCGCCACCACAGGGGGCCCGATGGAGACCCAGTACTTC. This chain connects TRBV28 to TRBJ2-5; TRBD1 aligns across 9 bases. The V gene's germline CDR1 is MDHEN and CDR2 SYDVKM. CDR3 length: 15 residues. V was clipped by 8 bases and J by 5 bases; unmatched bases: 12.

The V call is TRBV7-3, the J call TRBJ2-7; possible D gene TRBD2, 5 bases. The CDR3 sequence is 13 residues long. From germline, CDR1 is SGHTA and CDR2 FQGTGA. Trimming stripped 6 bases from V and 7 bases from J, with 16 bases between. CDR3 coding DNA: TGTGCCAGCAGTTCCGGACTTCTCGGGGAGCAGTACTTC. Residues: CASSSGLLGEQYF.

The chain recombines TRBV10-3 with TRBJ2-7, with 9 bases matching TRBD2. Germline V gives CDR1 ENHRY, CDR2 SYGVKD. Unmatched junction bases numbered 6, after V lost 0 bases and J lost 3 bases. The CDR3 is 16 residues long. The CDR3 is CAISESSLAGIYEQYF. CDR3 nucleotide sequence: TGTGCCATCAGTGAGTCTTCGCTAGCGGGAATCTACGAGCAGTACTTC.

V and J are TRBV7-8 and TRBJ2-7; D unresolved. CDR1 is SGHVS, CDR2 FQNEAQ, per germline. The CDR3 has 12 residues. Trimming left V 5 bases short and J 2 bases short, with 7 bases between. The CDR3 here is CASSPPTYEQYF. The DNA for the CDR3 is TGTGCCAGCAGCCCTCCTACCTACGAGCAGTACTTC. The variable domain in full, completed from reference TRBV7-8 and TRBJ2-7, reads GAGVSQSPRYKVAKRGQDVALRCDPISGHVSLFWYQQALGQGPEFLTYFQNEAQLDKSGLPSDRFFAERPEGSVSTLKIQRTQQEDSAVYLCASSPPTYEQYFGPGTRLTVT.

This clone came up many times. The CDR3, as DNA: TGTGCCAGCAGTCCCGGACAGGGGGAATTGAAGACCCAGTACTTC. Protein sequence: CASSPGQGELKTQYF. V usage is TRBV28 and J usage is TRBJ2-5; 10 positions match TRBD1. Germline-derived CDR1 and CDR2 are MDHEN and SYDVKM. This CDR3 has 15 residues. The V gene end was trimmed by 5 bases and the J gene end by 6 bases; junction bases not matched to a gene: 9.

This clone was observed a handful of times. The genes are TRBV6-6 and TRBJ2-7; no clear D. This CDR3 contains 16 residues. Looked up from germline, CDR1 is MNHNY and CDR2 is SVGAGI (reference sequence). V dropped 2 bases and J dropped 2 bases, with 16 bases sitting between them. This chain's CDR3 is CASSYPHADDPYEQYF. CDR3 DNA sequence: TGTGCCAGCAGTTACCCGCACGCCGACGATCCCTACGAGCAGTACTTC.

V usage is TRBV5-1 and J usage is TRBJ1-1; no firm D call. V dropped 0 bases and J dropped 4 bases, with 13 bases sitting between them. Germline CDR1 reads SGHRS; CDR2 reads YFSETQ. The CDR3 loop spans 15 amino acids. The CDR3: CASSLVWGLGTEAFF. The CDR3 DNA sequence: TGCGCCAGCAGCTTGGTTTGGGGATTGGGCACTGAAGCTTTCTTT.

The chain links TRBV4-1 to TRBJ1-1, with 7 bases matching TRBD1. The CDR3 runs to 13 residues. Trimming took 0 bases from V and 8 from J; bases not matched to a gene: 3. Germline CDR1 is MGHRA and CDR2 is YSYEKL. The CDR3 region is CASSQETGTEAFF. CDR3 nucleotide sequence: TGCGCCAGCAGCCAAGAGACAGGGACCGAAGCTTTCTTT.

The V and J genes are TRBV4-2 and TRBJ2-7; D is unresolved. Germline loops: CDR1 LGHNA, CDR2 YNFKEQ. The CDR3 has 14 residues. V lost 0 bases and J 2 bases, leaving 8 bases between the germline ends. The CDR3 protein is CASSQEGTTYEQYF. CDR3 DNA: TGTGCCAGCAGCCAAGAAGGCACCACCTACGAGCAGTACTTC.

CDR3 region: CASSAQGAGELFF. CDR3 DNA: TGTGCCAGCAGTGCTCAGGGAGCCGGGGAGCTGTTTTTT. This chain joins TRBV6-4 and TRBJ2-2; D is possibly TRBD1 or TRBD2 (5 bases each). Germline CDR1 MRHNA, CDR2 SNTAGT. The V gene lost 4 bases and the J gene lost 6 bases, with 9 bases spanning the gap. The CDR3 runs to 13 residues.

The V call is TRBV7-9, the J call TRBJ2-3; 7 bases line up with TRBD2. V shed 0 bases, J shed 2 bases, and the junction held 11 bases outside the gene matches. The CDR3 length is 18 residues. The germline V gene encodes CDR1 SEHNR and CDR2 FQNEAQ (reference sequence). The CDR3 sequence: CASSLAWAVAGDTDTQYF. Here the CDR3 DNA reads TGTGCCAGCAGCTTAGCATGGGCGGTAGCGGGTGACACAGATACGCAGTATTTT.

This sequence joins TRBV6-5 and TRBJ1-1; 7 bases align to TRBD1. The germline CDR1 and CDR2 sequences are MNHEY and SVGAGI. CDR3 size: 12 residues. J gave up 4 bases and V 5 bases, and 1 base lay outside the gene matches. The DNA for the CDR3 is TGTGCCAGCAGTGAGGGGGCCACTGAAGCTTTCTTT. It translates to CASSEGATEAFF.